The 9 T cell receptor beta chains below come from one sample, sequenced in a study of Tregs in tolerant kidney transplant recipients. TCRdb's copy holds only in-frame clones and misses some; the assay was immunoSEQ multiplex PCR. The sample has roughly 120,000 clones, 85% to 95% seen once; the top ten hold more than 0.45%. Sequences were obtained from CD4+ T cells from blood. All receptors derive from a human donor in good health.

The chain recombines TRBV15 with TRBJ2-5; TRBD2 aligns across 9 bases. The J call is in doubt because the DNA end fits TRBJ2-7 better. This CDR3 spans 16 amino acids. Germline V lookup: CDR1 LNHNV, CDR2 YYDKDF (reference sequence). DNA for the CDR3: TGTGCCACCAGCAGAGGGGTTAGCGGGAGAATGAACGAGCAGTACTTC. Protein product: CATSRGVSGRMNEQYF.

The chain is built from TRBV27 and TRBJ2-7; 7 nucleotides line up with TRBD2. Germline assignment: CDR1 MNHEY and CDR2 SMNVEV (reference sequence). The V gene end was trimmed by 4 bases and the J gene end by 2 bases; junction bases not matched to a gene: 11. CDR3 length equals 16 residues. The CDR3 sequence: CASSSLVGRGAYEQYF. CDR3 nucleotides: TGTGCCAGCAGTTCCCTGGTAGGCCGGGGGGCCTACGAGCAGTACTTC.

This chain links TRBV10-1 with TRBJ2-6; 11 nucleotides match TRBD1. This CDR3 region has 17 residues. The germline CDR1 and CDR2 sequences are WNHNN and SYGVQD (reference sequence). Germline trimming cut 6 bases from V and 3 bases from J; bases unmatched to any gene: 7. This CDR3 is CASSPGQGASGANVLTF. CDR3 in DNA: TGCGCCAGCAGCCCCGGACAGGGGGCAAGTGGGGCCAACGTCCTGACTTTC.

V usage is TRBV4-1 and J usage is TRBJ1-1, with 7 positions matching TRBD1. The CDR3 consists of 14 residues. The ends lost 0 bases at V and 6 bases at J; junction bases unmatched: 4. Germline V gene sequence: CDR1 MGHRA, CDR2 YSYEKL. The CDR3 spells CASSQDRQGSEAFF. CDR3 bases: TGCGCCAGCAGCCAAGACCGACAGGGCTCTGAAGCTTTCTTT.

This chain joins TRBV7-2 and TRBJ1-1, with D possibly being TRBD1 (5 bases). The CDR3 totals 16 residues. Germline V CDR1 and CDR2: SGHTA, FQGNSA. Trimming removed 2 bases at V and 3 bases at J, with 16 bases between. DNA for the CDR3: TGTGCCAGCAGCTTACCCCGGGCAGGGATGGACACTGAAGCTTTCTTT. Its protein product is CASSLPRAGMDTEAFF.

This chain connects TRBV5-4 to TRBJ1-2; no definite D call. Germline CDR1 reads SGHNT; CDR2 reads YYREEE (reference sequence). The length of the CDR3 is 16 residues. V lost 0 bases, J lost 1 base, and 13 bases lay in between. The DNA of the CDR3 is TGTGCCAGCAGCTTGGTGGCATCCCCTATTAACTATGGCTACACCTTC. As protein: CASSLVASPINYGYTF. The full variable domain, completed using reference TRBV5-4 and TRBJ1-2, is ETGVTQSPTHLIKTRGQQVTLRCSSQSGHNTVSWYQQALGQGPQFIFQYYREEENGRGNFPPRFSGLQFPNYSSELNVNALELDDSALYLCASSLVASPINYGYTFGSGTRLTVV.

The rearrangement uses TRBV7-9 and TRBJ2-2; D is unresolved. V was trimmed by 1 base and J by 2 bases, leaving 5 bases between them. The CDR3 totals 14 residues. The germline V gene has CDR1 SEHNR and CDR2 FQNEAQ (reference sequence). The CDR3 DNA reads as TGTGCCAGCAGCTTAGACGGAAACACCGGGGAGCTGTTTTTT. Residues: CASSLDGNTGELFF.

This chain joins TRBV29-1 and TRBJ2-5; the D call may be TRBD1 or TRBD2 (5 bases each). V lost 4 bases, J lost 0 bases, and 12 bases lay in between. This CDR3 is built from 14 residues. Germline V gene lookup returns CDR1 SQVTM and CDR2 ANQGSEA. In DNA form, the CDR3 reads TGCAGCGTTGGGGACGGTTGGTACCAAGAGACCCAGTACTTC. Protein: CSVGDGWYQETQYF.

The J gene is TRBJ2-3, the V gene TRBV30; D is undetermined. V was cut by 0 bases and J by 9 bases, with 10 bases left in between. The CDR3 extends over 12 amino acids. The germline CDR1 and CDR2 sequences are GTSNPN and SVGIG (reference sequence). For the CDR3, the DNA is TGTGCCTGGAGTGTTCTGCTGGAAACGCAGTATTTT. Translation: CAWSVLLETQYF.